This T cell receptor beta chain was observed in a study of identical twins. The study, taken as a whole, reports: Beta out-of-frame sequences showed weaker excess twin sharing. Clonotypes of the beta chain that were abundant in cord blood carried fewer insertions (memory repertoires showed none). Within monozygotic twins, out-of-frame TCR alpha sharing was underestimated by the models.

The germline V and J ends were trimmed by 0 bases and 11 bases, with 26 bases remaining between them. Germline CDR1 is SGHRS and CDR2 is YFSETQ. CDR3 length: 17 residues. MiXCR was run by TCRdb on the 5' RACE reads, yielding one entry per CDR3 protein. Seen here are 1.5 million to 2 million distinct CDR3 sequences, more than 30% observed once, and the top ten hold about 0.25%. Details on this clonotype: Its target is not known.

The clonotype comes from a newborn girl in good health. The V and J genes are TRBV5-1 and TRBJ2-5; perhaps TRBD2 as D (6 bases). The specimen sequenced was cord blood. The CDR3 is CASSLALSSGRSYEQYF. The CDR3, as DNA: TGCGCCAGCAGCTTGGCCCTTTCTAGTGGGAGGTCCTATGAGCAGTACTTC.